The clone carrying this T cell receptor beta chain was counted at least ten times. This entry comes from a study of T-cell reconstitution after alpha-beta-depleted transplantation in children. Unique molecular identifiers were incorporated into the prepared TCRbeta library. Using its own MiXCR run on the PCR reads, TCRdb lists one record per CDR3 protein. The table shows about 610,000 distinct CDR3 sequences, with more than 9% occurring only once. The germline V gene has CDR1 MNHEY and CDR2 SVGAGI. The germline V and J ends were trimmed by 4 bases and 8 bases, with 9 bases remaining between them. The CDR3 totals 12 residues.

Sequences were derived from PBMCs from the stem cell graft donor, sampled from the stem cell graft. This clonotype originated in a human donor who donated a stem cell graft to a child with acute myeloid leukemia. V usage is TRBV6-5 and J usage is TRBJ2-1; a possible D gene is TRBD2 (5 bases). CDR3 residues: CASSSSRHEQFF. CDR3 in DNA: TGTGCCAGCAGTTCTAGCAGGCATGAGCAGTTCTTC.